This T cell receptor (beta chain) was profiled in a study of blood T cell repertoires in COVID-19. Study at large: There were acute and convalescent COVID-19 samples, and they came from the United States, Italy and Spain. Sample material is recorded as cDNA or gDNA derived from T cells, B-cell-depleted T cells, or PBMCs.

This CDR3 region has 13 residues. V lost 4 bases to trimming and J lost 6 bases, with 12 bases between them. Germline V gene lookup returns CDR1 LGHDT and CDR2 YNNKEL (reference sequence). In the original processing: Amplification of reference gene primers was used by the study to estimate nucleated cell counts. Using immunoSEQ multiplex PCR, the repertoire was profiled, and TCRdb retains in-frame clones only, with some absent. From that table come the V and J calls and clone size; the DNA was used to work out D and trimming. The top ten clones hold around a tenth of a sample with over 250,000 clones, under 90% of them seen once.

Sequenced input: peripheral blood. V gene TRBV3-1 (or the pseudogene TRBV3-2) combines with J gene TRBJ1-1, with D maybe TRBD1 (5 bases). This sequence was found in a woman in her fifties or sixties who had recovered from COVID-19. The CDR3 here is CASSPRQGAEAFF. CDR3 nucleotide sequence: TGTGCCAGCAGCCCCCGCCAAGGGGCTGAAGCTTTCTTT.